The 15 T cell receptor beta chains listed next were all sequenced from one sample in a study of read filtering for tumor transcriptome and immune sequencing. This library used roughly 400 ng RNA and molecular barcoded adaptors spanning alpha/delta and beta/gamma chains. Using its own MiXCR run on the reads, TCRdb lists one record per CDR3 protein. The top ten hold roughly 17% of the sample, which has 50,000 to 65,000 distinct CDR3 sequences, approximately 13% seen once. Sequenced input: a population of CD138-negative cells sorted from bone marrow. All receptors come from a donor over 35 with multiple myeloma.

This clonotype was seen many times. The chain recombines TRBV19 with TRBJ1-1, with 7 bases fitting TRBD1. With V trimmed by 11 bases and J by 2 bases, 17 bases remained unmatched. The germline V gene encodes CDR1 LNHDA and CDR2 SQIVND (reference sequence). This CDR3 comprises 16 residues. The CDR3: CAETLLRQGCNTEAFF. For the CDR3, the DNA is TGTGCCGAAACGTTATTAAGACAGGGTTGTAACACTGAAGCTTTCTTT.

This clonotype was seen many times. The chain recombines TRBV20-1 with TRBJ1-5; a possible D gene is TRBD1 (6 bases). This CDR3 spans 14 amino acids. Germline CDR1 reads DFQATT; CDR2 reads SNEGSKA (reference sequence). V was pared by 6 bases and J by 4 bases, with 16 bases between. For the CDR3, the DNA is TGCAGTGCCGTTCCGGGGGCTAGGAATCAGCCCCAGCATTTT. Amino acid sequence: CSAVPGARNQPQHF.

This clonotype was detected many times. The chain combines TRBV12-3 or TRBV12-4 with TRBJ2-1; TRBD1 matches 8 bases. The trim removed 3 bases at V and 8 bases at J, leaving 3 bases unmatched. The CDR3 runs 13 residues. The DNA of the CDR3 is TGTGCCAGCAGTTTGGGACAGGTGGATGAGCAGTTCTTC. Its translation is CASSLGQVDEQFF.

This sequence joins TRBV2 and TRBJ2-3; a possible D gene is TRBD2 (5 bases). Trimming took 6 bases from V and 2 from J, leaving 15 bases between them. The CDR3 sequence is 15 residues long. Germline values: CDR1 SNHLY, CDR2 FYNNEI. Here the CDR3 reads CASRRTRSATDTQYF. CDR3 bases: TGTGCCAGCAGGAGAACTAGGTCCGCCACAGATACGCAGTATTTT.

Turning to this clonotype: A much larger clone is a single base away; this may be a read error. The rearrangement joins TRBV30 to TRBJ1-2; no clear D gene. The CDR3 is 13 amino acids. V lost 6 bases and J lost 5, with 16 bases in between. The germline gives CDR1 GTSNPN, CDR2 SVGIG (reference sequence). Here the CDR3 reads CACLRKTIYGYTF. In DNA form, the CDR3 reads TGTGCCTGCCTTCGGAAAACTATTTATGGCTACACCTTC.

The chain recombines TRBV5-1 with TRBJ1-1; 8 positions match TRBD1. The CDR3 contains 13 residues. Germline V gene lookup returns CDR1 SGHRS and CDR2 YFSETQ. V lost 6 bases to trimming and J lost 4 bases; unmatched junction nucleotides: 5. The CDR3 DNA is TGCGCCAGCACCAGGACAGGGCGCACTGAAGCTTTCTTT. Translating gives CASTRTGRTEAFF. The whole variable domain, filled in from reference TRBV5-1 and TRBJ1-1, reads KAGVTQTPRYLIKTRGQQVTLSCSPISGHRSVSWYQQTPGQGLQFLFEYFSETQRNKGNFPGRFSGRQFSNSRSEMNVSTLELGDSALYLCASTRTGRTEAFFGQGTRLTVV.

Worth noting for this clonotype: It may be a read error: a sequence one base away is much more abundant. The chain recombines TRBV6-6 with TRBJ1-5, with D hard to call. The CDR3 is 13 residues long. Per the germline V gene, CDR1 is MNHNY and CDR2 is SVGAGI (reference sequence). The CDR3 DNA follows: TGTGCCAGCAGTTACCTTGGAGATCAGCTCCAGCATTTT. Translation: CASSYLGDQLQHF.

This clonotype came up many times. The rearrangement links TRBV30 to TRBJ2-1, with TRBD1 matching 7 bases. The CDR3 totals 16 residues. Trimming cost V 7 bases and J 6 bases; bases outside gene matches: 18. The V gene's germline CDR1 is GTSNPN and CDR2 SVGIG (reference sequence). The CDR3 here is CASDSLGQAIGNEQFF. The CDR3 DNA reads TGTGCCTCCGATTCCCTCGGACAGGCCATCGGCAATGAGCAGTTCTTC.

CDR3 amino acids: CASSLASSTADTQYF. As DNA, the CDR3 is TGCGCCAGCAGCTTGGCGTCGAGCACCGCAGATACGCAGTATTTT. This chain connects TRBV5-1 to TRBJ2-3; D gene unclear. The V end was cut by 0 bases, the J end by 4 bases, with 12 bases between. Looked up from germline, CDR1 is SGHRS and CDR2 is YFSETQ. The CDR3 is 15 amino acids. Based on the CDR3 plus reference TRBV5-1 and TRBJ2-3, the full variable domain is KAGVTQTPRYLIKTRGQQVTLSCSPISGHRSVSWYQQTPGQGLQFLFEYFSETQRNKGNFPGRFSGRQFSNSRSEMNVSTLELGDSALYLCASSLASSTADTQYFGPGTRLTVL.

This clonotype was seen ten or more times. The chain has TRBV6-1 and TRBJ1-5; D remains unclear. V was pared by 5 bases and J by 0 bases, with 8 bases between. Germline assignment: CDR1 MNHNS and CDR2 SASEGT. This CDR3 comprises 14 residues. CDR3 DNA sequence: TGTGCCAGCAGTCCCCCGGATAGCAATCAGCCCCAGCATTTT. It yields the protein CASSPPDSNQPQHF.

Ten or more counts support this clonotype. The V and J genes are TRBV5-1 and TRBJ2-1; tentative D call: TRBD2 (5 bases). Looked up from germline, CDR1 is SGHRS and CDR2 is YFSETQ. V was shortened by 0 bases and J by 8 bases, with 15 bases between the two germline ends. CDR3 length equals 15 residues. The CDR3 spells CASSLAGLAHDEQFF. DNA of the CDR3: TGCGCCAGCAGCTTGGCCGGGTTAGCGCATGATGAGCAGTTCTTC.

This clonotype has ten or more counts. V usage is TRBV4-1 and J usage is TRBJ2-3; the D is unclear. The CDR3 runs 14 residues. CDR1 is MGHRA, CDR2 YSYEKL, per germline. Deletions cut 0 bases from V and 2 bases from J, with 6 bases between. The CDR3 sequence: CASSQDPNTDTQYF. In nucleotides, the CDR3 is TGCGCCAGCAGCCAAGACCCGAACACAGATACGCAGTATTTT.

This clonotype was observed at least ten times. The chain employs TRBV7-9 and TRBJ2-7; no definite D call. Germline lookup yields CDR1 SEHNR and CDR2 FQNEAQ (reference sequence). The CDR3 loop spans 15 amino acids. V lost 2 bases and J 2 bases, leaving 13 bases between the germline ends. CDR3: CASSLRQTGTYEQYF. The CDR3 bases are TGTGCCAGCAGCTTACGCCAGACCGGAACCTACGAGCAGTACTTC.

This clonotype was recorded many times. The V call is TRBV20-1, the J call TRBJ2-4; 13 positions match TRBD2. The CDR3 is made up of 18 amino acids. Germline assignment: CDR1 DFQATT and CDR2 SNEGSKA (reference sequence). V lost 5 bases and J lost 2; bases outside the gene matches: 12. Here the CDR3 reads CSAQGLAGSLVSKNIQYF. CDR3 nucleotides: TGCAGTGCTCAGGGACTAGCGGGGTCTCTAGTATCCAAAAACATTCAGTACTTC.

Ten or more counts support this clonotype. The chain couples TRBV7-2 to TRBJ2-7; TRBD1 might be the D (5 bases). Trimming shortened V by 6 bases and J by 7 bases, and 16 bases separated the two germline ends. This CDR3 region has 13 residues. The germline gives CDR1 SGHTA, CDR2 FQGNSA. The DNA for the CDR3 is TGTGCCAGCAGGCCTAACAGGTTCGGGGAGCAGTACTTC. This translates into CASRPNRFGEQYF.